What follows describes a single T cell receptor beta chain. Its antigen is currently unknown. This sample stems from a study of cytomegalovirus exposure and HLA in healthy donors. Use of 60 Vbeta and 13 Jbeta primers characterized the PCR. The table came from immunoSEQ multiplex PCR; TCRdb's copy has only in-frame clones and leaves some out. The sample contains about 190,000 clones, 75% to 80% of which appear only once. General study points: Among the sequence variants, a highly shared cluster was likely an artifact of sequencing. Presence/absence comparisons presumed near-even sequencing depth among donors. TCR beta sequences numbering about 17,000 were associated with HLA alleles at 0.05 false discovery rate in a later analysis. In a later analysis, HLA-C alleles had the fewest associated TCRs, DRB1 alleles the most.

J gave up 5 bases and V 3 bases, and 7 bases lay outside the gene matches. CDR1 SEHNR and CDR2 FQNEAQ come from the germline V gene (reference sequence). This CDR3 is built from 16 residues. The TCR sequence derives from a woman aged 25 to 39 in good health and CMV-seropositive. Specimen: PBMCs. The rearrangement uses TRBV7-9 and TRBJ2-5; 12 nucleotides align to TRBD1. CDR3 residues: CASSLTPGQGAETQYF. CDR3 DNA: TGTGCCAGCAGCTTGACCCCGGGACAGGGGGCCGAGACCCAGTACTTC.